This T cell receptor (beta chain) was sequenced for a study of blood T cell repertoires in COVID-19. Data came from immunoSEQ multiplex PCR; TCRdb stores just in-frame clones and leaves some out. The sample includes 60,000 to 75,000 clones, around nine tenths of them seen just once. The germline V gene has CDR1 SGHDT and CDR2 YYEEEE. The CDR3 length is 15 residues. Trimming at V came to 0 bases and at J to 5 bases, leaving 5 bases not matched to a gene. The sequenced sample was peripheral blood. The J gene is TRBJ2-3, the V gene TRBV5-6, with TRBD2 matching 8 bases. The TCR originated in a woman aged 55-69 years with acute or convalescent COVID-19. This CDR3 is CASSLVGGAEDTQYF. The CDR3 nucleotides are TGTGCCAGCAGCTTGGTCGGGGGGGCAGAAGATACGCAGTATTTT.